The clone carrying this T cell receptor beta chain was recorded once. The data were produced by immunoSEQ multiplex PCR, yet TCRdb's version contains in-frame clones alone and is incomplete. The sample contains roughly 180,000 clones, 90% to 95% of which appear only once. The sample is drawn from a study of T cell responses to AZD1222 COVID-19 vaccine. From germline, CDR1 is SGHNT and CDR2 YENEEA. The V and J ends lost 5 bases and 8 bases respectively, with 16 bases between them. CDR3 length: 14 residues. The gene calls are TRBV11-3 and TRBJ2-1; weak D call: TRBD1 (5 bases). The specimen comprised peripheral blood, sampled 28 days after the second AZD1222 dose. This sequence was found in an adult who received the AZD1222 COVID-19 vaccine. CDR3 in amino acids: CASSRMDTRDEQFF. The CDR3, as DNA: TGTGCCAGCAGCCGAATGGACACTCGCGATGAGCAGTTCTTC.